The sequence of this TCR beta chain was determined in a study of T cell responses to AZD1222 COVID-19 vaccine. Study details: Pooled together were second doses at about 4 or about 12 weeks.

The assay was immunoSEQ multiplex PCR, and TCRdb's table has in-frame clones only and misses some. The sample includes about 170,000 clones, 87% of them seen just once. This clone has more than one count but fewer than ten. Its antigen is as yet unknown. Study findings and constraints: Spike-specific TCR breadth and depth were elevated following two AZD1222 doses. Only after the peak T cell response were repertoires sampled.

The CDR3 contains 16 residues. Germline V gives CDR1 WSHSY, CDR2 SAAADI. The ends were cut back, 2 bases at V and 3 bases at J, with 17 bases in the middle. The starting material was peripheral blood, obtained on day 0 of AZD1222 vaccination. This TCR was sampled from an adult in good health. The rearrangement uses TRBV10-2 and TRBJ2-7, with unresolved D. The CDR3 protein is CASSELGPVGVYEQYF. CDR3 nucleotides: TGCGCCAGCAGTGAGCTAGGACCCGTAGGTGTCTACGAGCAGTACTTC.